The 27 T cell receptor beta chains below come from one sample, sequenced in a study of OX40 agonist ivuxolimab in advanced cancers. The data were produced by immunoSEQ multiplex PCR, yet TCRdb's version contains in-frame clones alone and is incomplete. In the table there are nearly 80,000 clones, approximately 85% of which are singletons. The sequencing used CD4+ or CD8+ T cells sorted from blood, collected in a trial of the OX40 agonist ivuxolimab. These receptors were taken from an adult with an advanced solid tumor such as melanoma, head and neck, liver or kidney cancer.

This clone was recorded once. The chain recombines TRBV7-8 with TRBJ1-6; no clear D gene. The V end lost 7 bases, the J end lost 4 bases, and 17 bases lay between the germline ends. From germline, CDR1 is SGHVS and CDR2 FQNEAQ. CDR3 length: 16 amino acids. CDR3 residues: CASTLIFLGYNSPLHF. In nucleotides, the CDR3 is TGTGCCAGCACCCTGATCTTCTTGGGTTATAATTCACCCCTCCACTTT.

The chain carries TRBV6-1 and TRBJ1-4; TRBD1 might be the D (6 bases). V lost 7 bases, J lost 0 bases, and 9 bases lay in between. This CDR3 is 14 amino acids long. Looked up from germline, CDR1 is MNHNS and CDR2 is SASEGT. This CDR3 is CASTRTATNEKLFF. DNA of the CDR3: TGTGCCAGCACCCGGACAGCAACTAATGAAAAACTGTTTTTT.

The rearrangement uses TRBV5-1 and TRBJ2-1; D is possibly TRBD1 (6 bases). The germline V gene has CDR1 SGHRS and CDR2 YFSETQ. The CDR3 consists of 16 residues. V lost 0 bases to trimming and J lost 6 bases, with 16 bases between them. The CDR3 sequence is CASSLVAGQTSNEQFF. The DNA of the CDR3 is TGCGCCAGCAGCTTGGTCGCAGGACAGACTTCCAATGAGCAGTTCTTC.

The J gene is TRBJ2-6, the V gene TRBV19, with D unclear. The CDR3 length is 15 residues. Trimming stripped 2 bases from V and 0 bases from J, with 5 bases between. The germline V gene encodes CDR1 LNHDA and CDR2 SQIVND (reference sequence). The CDR3 here is CASSIYLSGANVLTF. CDR3 bases: TGTGCCAGTAGTATATACCTCTCTGGGGCCAACGTCCTGACTTTC.

This sequence joins TRBV5-1 and TRBJ2-2, with 9 nucleotides matching TRBD1. Germline loops: CDR1 SGHRS, CDR2 YFSETQ. V lost 2 bases and J lost 7; bases outside the gene matches: 6. The CDR3 is 15 residues long. CDR3 region: CASSLGTGSNGELFF. As DNA, the CDR3 is TGCGCCAGCAGCTTAGGGACAGGGTCTAACGGGGAGCTGTTTTTT.

The V gene is TRBV19, the J gene TRBJ1-6; TRBD1 is a possible D gene (6 bases). Trimming removed 6 bases from V and 6 bases from J, with 9 bases in between. Germline CDR1 LNHDA, CDR2 SQIVND (reference sequence). The CDR3 is 13 residues long. CDR3 coding DNA: TGTGCCAGTAGGAGGACAGCTAATTCACCCCTCCACTTT. Its protein is CASRRTANSPLHF.

V and J are TRBV4-2 and TRBJ2-7; no definite D call. V was pared by 0 bases and J by 3 bases, with 6 bases between. The germline CDR1 and CDR2 sequences are LGHNA and YNFKEQ. The CDR3 contains 13 residues. Here the CDR3 reads CASSQEERYEQYF. For the CDR3, the DNA is TGTGCCAGCAGCCAAGAAGAGCGCTACGAGCAGTACTTC.

The chain uses TRBV18 and TRBJ1-4; D uncertain. The CDR3 runs 16 residues. With 3 bases removed from V and 5 bases from J, the gap between germline ends came to 16 bases. CDR1 KGHSH and CDR2 LQKENI come from the germline V gene. CDR3 amino acids: CASSPRGGHGNEKLFF. In nucleotides, the CDR3 is TGTGCCAGCTCACCCCGAGGCGGTCACGGGAATGAAAAACTGTTTTTT.

The genes are TRBV15 and TRBJ1-1; D is ambiguous. Germline CDR1 is LNHNV and CDR2 is YYDKDF (reference sequence). V lost 6 bases and J 3 bases, leaving 20 bases between the germline ends. The CDR3 is made up of 16 amino acids. CDR3 region: CATSPSLGARDTEAFF. In nucleotides, the CDR3 is TGTGCCACCAGTCCCTCGCTAGGCGCCCGAGACACTGAAGCTTTCTTT.

The chain joins TRBV28 to TRBJ2-6; D possibly matches TRBD1 or TRBD2 (6 bases each). Trimming pared 6 bases from V and 1 base from J, leaving 22 bases between. The CDR3 spans 19 residues. Germline CDR1 reads MDHEN; CDR2 reads SYDVKM. The CDR3 sequence: CASSPFPRGASSGANVLTF. CDR3 nucleotide sequence: TGTGCCAGCAGCCCATTCCCTAGGGGGGCAAGTTCTGGGGCCAACGTCCTGACTTTC.

The chain couples TRBV14 to TRBJ1-1; D not resolved. The CDR3 has 15 amino acids. With 0 bases removed from V and 6 bases from J, the gap between germline ends came to 14 bases. Germline loops: CDR1 SGHDN, CDR2 FVKESK. The DNA of the CDR3 is TGTGCCAGCAGCCAAGAATTTGCAGCCGGGGCTGAAGCTTTCTTT. Its protein is CASSQEFAAGAEAFF.

This clone appeared a few times. The chain is built from TRBV6-1 and TRBJ1-2, with D possibly being TRBD1 (6 bases). CDR3 length: 15 amino acids. CDR1 and CDR2 from the germline V gene are MNHNS and SASEGT. V lost 5 bases, J lost 4 bases, and 17 bases lay in between. CDR3 sequence (DNA): TGTGCCAGCAGTCAGTGGACAGACCTACCCTATGGCTACACCTTC. This codes for CASSQWTDLPYGYTF.

This clone came up once. The gene calls are TRBV5-1 and TRBJ2-7; 10 bases match TRBD1. Trimming cost V 4 bases and J 3 bases; bases outside gene matches: 7. Germline loops: CDR1 SGHRS, CDR2 YFSETQ. The CDR3 is made up of 15 amino acids. The CDR3 loop reads CASSQRQGAYYEQYF. For the CDR3, the DNA is TGCGCCAGCAGCCAGAGACAGGGGGCCTACTACGAGCAGTACTTC.

Turning to this clone: This sample includes further DNA sequences coding for the same CDR3. The rearrangement uses TRBV5-1 and TRBJ2-6, with D uncertain. Deletions cut 0 bases from V and 0 bases from J, with 4 bases between. The CDR3 extends over 15 amino acids. CDR1 and CDR2 from the germline V gene are SGHRS and YFSETQ. CDR3 sequence (DNA): TGCGCCAGCAGCTTGGAGTACTCTGGGGCCAACGTCCTGACTTTC. It yields the protein CASSLEYSGANVLTF.

V and J are TRBV7-2 and TRBJ1-5, with no clear D. CDR1 SGHTA and CDR2 FQGNSA come from the germline V gene. The CDR3 sequence is 12 residues long. Trimming stripped 0 bases from V and 12 bases from J, with 9 bases between. CDR3 bases: TGTGCCAGCAGCTTAGCGGGCAGGCACCAGCATTTT. It specifies CASSLAGRHQHF.

The chain uses TRBV19 and TRBJ1-2; D call uncertain. Germline V gene sequence: CDR1 LNHDA, CDR2 SQIVND (reference sequence). Trimming took off 3 bases at V and 4 bases at J, with 9 bases between the two ends. The CDR3 extends over 13 amino acids. DNA of the CDR3: TGTGCCAGTAGTATGGCGGCCTCCTATGGCTACACCTTC. Encoded protein: CASSMAASYGYTF.

The chain carries TRBV7-8 and TRBJ2-7, with 14 bases lining up with TRBD2. Trimming took 3 bases from V and 4 from J; bases not matched to a gene: 11. Germline-derived CDR1 and CDR2 are SGHVS and FQNEAQ. This CDR3 has 18 amino acids. CDR3 protein: CASSFSTSGRVVGYEQYF. In DNA, the CDR3 is TGTGCCAGCAGCTTCTCGACTAGCGGGAGGGTAGTGGGTTACGAGCAGTACTTC.

As to this clone: The germline gene is not matched at one end of the junction; a read error may be the cause. V gene TRBV5-1 combines with J gene TRBJ2-3; possibly TRBD2 for D (5 bases). Per germline, CDR1 SGHRS and CDR2 YFSETQ. The CDR3 totals 15 residues. The CDR3 sequence: CAGRTSGASTDTQYF. CDR3 in DNA: TGCGCCGGCAGGACCAGCGGAGCTAGCACAGATACGCAGTATTTT.

The chain carries TRBV11-3 and TRBJ2-1, with 9 bases lining up with TRBD1. There are 14 residues in the CDR3. V was pared by 5 bases and J by 9 bases, with 8 bases of the junction left unmatched. Germline CDR1 SGHNT, CDR2 YENEEA. CDR3 nucleotide sequence: TGTGCCAGCAGCCCTCGTACAGGGGGCGGTGAGCAGTTCTTC. Its translation is CASSPRTGGGEQFF.

This chain links TRBV12-5 with TRBJ1-4; D might be TRBD1 (5 bases). The CDR3 contains 15 residues. Trimming shortened V by 0 bases and J by 10 bases, and 15 bases separated the two germline ends. CDR1 is LGHNT and CDR2 is FRNRAP in the germline V gene. Here the CDR3 reads CASGLVSAGLGKLFF. The CDR3 region has the DNA TGTGCTAGTGGTTTGGTATCCGCGGGGCTGGGAAAACTGTTTTTT.

This clone is a singleton in its sample. The rearrangement links TRBV5-8 to TRBJ1-4; TRBD1 aligns across 7 bases. CDR1 SGHTS and CDR2 YDEGEE come from the germline V gene. The V segment lost 1 base and the J segment 8 bases; nucleotides outside the gene matches: 5. CDR3 size: 14 residues. CDR3 region: CASSLIDRAEKLFF. The CDR3 bases are TGTGCCAGCAGCTTGATCGACAGGGCAGAAAAACTGTTTTTT. The full variable domain, rest sourced from reference TRBV5-8 and TRBJ1-4, is EAGVTQSPTHLIKTRGQQATLRCSPISGHTSVYWYQQALGLGLQFLLWYDEGEERNRGNFPPRFSGRQFPNYSSELNVNALELEDSALYLCASSLIDRAEKLFFGSGTQLSVL.

V gene TRBV6-1 combines with J gene TRBJ2-1; tentatively, D is TRBD1 or TRBD2 (5 bases each). V dropped 6 bases and J dropped 7 bases, with 7 bases sitting between them. Germline CDR1 and CDR2: MNHNS and SASEGT. The CDR3 has 11 residues. The CDR3 here is CASRRGNEQFF. For the CDR3, the DNA is TGTGCCAGCAGGAGGGGAAATGAGCAGTTCTTC.

The chain has TRBV7-8 and TRBJ2-5; D might be TRBD1 or TRBD2, each matching 5 bases. Germline V gives CDR1 SGHVS, CDR2 FQNEAQ. Trimming removed 5 bases at V and 1 base at J, with 8 bases between. The CDR3 is 13 amino acids. CDR3 sequence: CASSRGVQETQYF. The CDR3 DNA reads TGTGCCAGCAGCCGAGGGGTCCAAGAGACCCAGTACTTC. The complete variable domain, with remaining parts taken from reference TRBV7-8 and TRBJ2-5, reads GAGVSQSPRYKVAKRGQDVALRCDPISGHVSLFWYQQALGQGPEFLTYFQNEAQLDKSGLPSDRFFAERPEGSVSTLKIQRTQQEDSAVYLCASSRGVQETQYFGPGTRLLVL.

V gene TRBV10-3 combines with J gene TRBJ2-7; perhaps TRBD1 as D (5 bases). Trimming took off 0 bases at V and 7 bases at J, with 25 bases between the two ends. Germline V lookup: CDR1 ENHRY, CDR2 SYGVKD. This CDR3 region has 18 residues. The CDR3 reads CAISESKGWSRDAGEQYF. CDR3 in DNA: TGTGCCATCAGTGAGTCTAAGGGTTGGTCGCGCGACGCAGGGGAGCAGTACTTC.

The V gene is TRBV6-1, the J gene TRBJ2-5, with D possibly matching TRBD1 (6 bases). Trimming cost V 8 bases and J 4 bases, with 17 bases left between them. Germline V gene data show CDR1 as MNHNS and CDR2 as SASEGT. The CDR3 sequence is 14 residues long. Here the CDR3 DNA reads TGTGCCAGCTTCTTCGCACAGGGAATAGAGACCCAGTACTTC. Translating it yields CASFFAQGIETQYF.

The V call is TRBV7-6, the J call TRBJ2-7; D perhaps matches TRBD1 (6 bases). CDR3 length: 15 amino acids. V was cut by 1 base and J by 4 bases, with 14 bases left in between. CDR1 and CDR2 from the germline V gene are SGHVS and FNYEAQ. Here the CDR3 reads CASSLGGGRGYEQYF. The CDR3, as DNA: TGTGCCAGCAGCTTAGGAGGGGGAAGAGGGTACGAGCAGTACTTC.

This chain connects TRBV5-4 to TRBJ1-2, with TRBD1 matching 7 bases. This CDR3 is built from 14 residues. From germline, CDR1 is SGHNT and CDR2 YYREEE (reference sequence). Trimming removed 0 bases from V and 8 bases from J; junction bases left unmatched: 7. Here the CDR3 reads CASSLGDRDRGYTF. CDR3 in DNA: TGTGCCAGCAGCTTGGGTGACAGGGATAGGGGCTACACCTTC.